The present entry profiles one T cell receptor (beta chain) with its context. The antigen this receptor binds is unknown. No clone much larger than this one lies a single base away; base qualities are absent. This entry is derived from a study of human T cells and chemical hapten exposure (dated by TCRdb to 2020 to 2022). In terms of the full investigation: For sensitization, 2% DPC in acetone was applied to a roughly 2 cm by roughly 2 cm area of upper inner arm skin. The libraries were sequenced as a pool, and the TCR yield per sample differed mostly because of small variations in library volumes within the pool. For TCR sequencing, blood came from about 29 alopecia patients at anywhere from one to four time points (pre-sensitization, 2, 6 and 24 weeks). Blood samples were taken from patients before sensitization (week 0) and at 2, 6 and about 24 weeks after DPC sensitization. The study tracked peripheral blood TCR repertoire changes in vivo during primary and secondary sensitization to the hapten diphenylcyclopropenone (DPC) in alopecia patients. Patch testing was performed on the upper back with Finn chambers containing 0.01% DPC, and the patch tests were scored after 6 days according to International Contact Dermatitis Research Group standards. Patients additionally received weekly therapeutic DPC doses to the scalp throughout the approximately 25-week study period. Alopecia areata with under or over 50% scalp involvement, alopecia totalis and alopecia universalis were represented in the patient cohort, which was mostly female. Results and caveats for the whole study, not just this receptor: Alopecia, a presumed autoimmune disease, was present in all patients, so the immune response of the patients might differ from that of healthy individuals. The number of PT1 expanded TCRs positively correlated with patch test score, significant at thresholds 8, 16 and 32 but not 4. Significantly more large CDR3 similarity clusters were formed by expanded TCRs than by pre-sensitization or healthy control sets, consistent with antigen-driven responses. Repeated subsampling changed both the strength of the expansion versus patch-test correlation and the threshold at which that correlation became significant. The number of TCRs above 1 in 1000 frequency did not change with DPC sensitization; there was no evidence of global repertoire structure alterations.

The library was generated by RACE. The sample was run on a NextSeq 500. During library preparation, unique molecular identifiers were attached to individual cDNA molecules so that TCRs could be counted in a quantitative, reproducible way. Both TCR alpha and TCR beta chains were sequenced from each blood RNA sample. The authors' pipeline ran thus. A median of around 96,000 TCRs per sample was observed, with a range of roughly 23,224 to 750,000. V, J and CDR3 annotation of the TCR reads was carried out using the Decombinator software suite. For PS versus PT1 abundance plots, all samples were subsampled to the same number of TCRs (28,000). Expanded TCRs were defined as absent before sensitization and observed at least eight times at the 2-week time point. TCRdb passed the public sequencing reads through fastp at Q25 and MiXCR, retaining productive beta sequences. A single entry per CDR3 protein holds the most common genes and DNA from its merged rows. TCRdb's processing, not the authors', yielded these V and J calls. The sample table holds 180,000 or so distinct CDR3 sequences, of which more than 12% were seen once. Of the sample, about 1.7% is held by the ten largest clones.

The time point tag for this specimen amounts to: patch test 1, 2 weeks after DPC sensitization. In light of the paper, this sample's treatment or condition label describes: therapeutic diphenylcyclopropenone sensitization with weekly scalp DPC. Blood at each patch-test visit was drawn before the patch test was applied. Patients were eligible if aged 18 to 70, diagnosed with alopecia and judged suitable for DPC therapy, and pregnant patients were excluded. Total RNA was extracted from unfractionated whole blood that had been collected in Tempus Blood RNA tubes. This clonotype was obtained from a woman in her 30s with alopecia areata. Some clones in this sample may be carry-over from other donors' samples. This specimen consisted of whole blood, obtained in connection with sensitization to the hapten diphenylcyclopropenone (DPC).

The encoded CDR3 is CASSSDRGSTEAFF. In nucleotides, the sequence is TGTGCCAGCAGCTCCGACAGGGGATCCACTGAAGCTTTCTTT. The rearranged chain carries TRBV7-9 and TRBJ1-1; 8 central bases correspond to TRBD1. The CDR3 measures 14 amino acids from cysteine to phenylalanine. The DNA shown is the 42-base CDR3, in frame from base 1. Relative to germline, V is missing 4 bases and J is missing 4 bases, with 5 bases of the junction outside any gene match. CDR1 and CDR2 are drawn from the germline V gene (reference sequence): SEHNR, FQNEAQ.